This T cell receptor beta chain stems from a study of PD-1 blockade in classical Hodgkin lymphoma. This clone appeared once. Antigen specificity is unknown. Findings and limits, study-wide: The diversity seen at baseline in complete responders resembled that of newly diagnosed patients. According to reports, newly diagnosed patients had lower baseline TCR diversity than healthy donors, and relapsed/refractory patients had lower baseline TCR diversity still.

Each patient experienced a relapse that followed autologous stem cell transplantation, and brentuximab vedotin exposure varied. Assay used: immunoSEQ multiplex PCR; TCRdb lists only in-frame clones, some missing. This sample has tens of thousands of clones, with 89% found just once. The germline V and J ends were trimmed by 5 bases and 8 bases, with 22 bases remaining between them. The CDR3 extends over 16 amino acids. Germline V gene lookup returns CDR1 LNHDA and CDR2 SQIVND (reference sequence). The source material was peripheral blood mononuclear cells (PBMCs), sampled before the second cycle of nivolumab. This sequence originates from a human donor with classical Hodgkin lymphoma. The rearrangement uses TRBV19 and TRBJ2-1; D gene uncertain. The CDR3 loop is CASSVTLGVLRYEQFF. CDR3 bases: TGTGCCAGTAGTGTCACGCTAGGAGTTTTGAGGTATGAGCAGTTCTTC.